These T cell receptor beta chains were read from a single sample in a study of blood T cell repertoires in COVID-19. Here immunoSEQ multiplex PCR was the method, and the copy in TCRdb shows in-frame clones only, minus some. The sample has roughly 82,000 clones; approximately 78% are singletons. The sample was peripheral blood. The source of these receptors is a man in his 60s with acute or convalescent COVID-19. The CDR3 runs from the conserved cysteine through the conserved F or W. Each record gives: D gene, V gene, J gene, clone size, CDR3 DNA, CDR3 protein. The D gene is left open where the match is weak. Not all rows give a size; the values are once, few, many and, for expanded clones, a class.

TRBD1	TRBV6-5	TRBJ1-6	-	TGTGCCAGCGGATGGGACAGGGCGAATAATTCACCCCTCCACTTT	CASGWDRANNSPLHF
TRBD1	TRBV6-5	TRBJ1-2	-	TGTGCCAGCAGAGGGACAGGAGACAAGAGCTACACCTTC	CASRGTGDKSYTF
-	TRBV28	TRBJ1-1	-	TGTGCCAGCAGTTCCAGTTATGAAGCTTTCTTT	CASSSSYEAFF
TRBD1	TRBV2	TRBJ2-5	-	TGTGCCAGCAGCCCTCGACAGGGGTTGGAGACCCAGTACTTC	CASSPRQGLETQYF
-	TRBV4-2	TRBJ1-1	-	TGTGCCAGCAGGAACTCAATGAACACTGAAGCTTTCTTT	CASRNSMNTEAFF
TRBD1	TRBV18	TRBJ1-5	-	TGTGCCAGCTCACCACCGGGACAGGGGAAGGATCAGCCCCAGCATTTT	CASSPPGQGKDQPQHF
-	TRBV10-1	TRBJ2-1	-	TGCGCCAGCAGCATGACTAGAAGGAATGAGCAGTTCTTC	CASSMTRRNEQFF
TRBD2	TRBV24-1	TRBJ2-2	-	TGTGCCACCAGTGATCCCGGGAGGGCCGGGGAGCTGTTTTTT	CATSDPGRAGELFF
TRBD2	TRBV5-1	TRBJ2-7	-	TGCGCCAGCAGCCCCGGGGGGGATGAGCAGTACTTC	CASSPGGDEQYF
-	TRBV6-2/TRBV6-3	TRBJ2-4	-	TGTGCCAGCAGTTACGCCGGGAGTCCCATAGCCAAAAACATTCAGTACTTC	CASSYAGSPIAKNIQYF
TRBD1	TRBV3-1/TRBV3-2	TRBJ2-2	-	TGTGCCAGCAGCCACAAGTACGGAGGGGACAGGGGGCTTTTGACCGGGGAGCTGTTTTTT	CASSHKYGGDRGLLTGELFF
TRBD1	TRBV25-1	TRBJ2-2	-	TGTGCCAGCAGTGAAACTACGGGACAGCTCGGGGAGCTGTTTTTT	CASSETTGQLGELFF
-	TRBV5-4	TRBJ2-7	-	TGTGCCAGCAGCTTGGTAAACGAGCAGTACTTC	CASSLVNEQYF
TRBD1	TRBV19	TRBJ1-6	-	TGTGCCAGTACGGGACAGACTAATTCACCCCTCCACTTT	CASTGQTNSPLHF
TRBD1	TRBV28	TRBJ2-7	few	TGTGCCAGCAGTGGACTCGGGACAGGGGTGTACGAGCAGTACTTC	CASSGLGTGVYEQYF
TRBD1	TRBV18	TRBJ2-5	-	TGTGCCAGCTCACAACAGGGGACGGAGACCCAGTACTTC	CASSQQGTETQYF
-	TRBV29-1	TRBJ1-1	-	TGCAGCGTTCAGAGAGGAGGGACTGAAGCTTTCTTT	CSVQRGGTEAFF
-	TRBV28	TRBJ1-5	-	TGTGCCAGCAGTTTGCTACCCCGACAGATTTATCAGCCCCAGCATTTT	CASSLLPRQIYQPQHF
-	TRBV7-9	TRBJ2-5	-	TGTGCCAGCAGCTCGGAGGTGGTAGAGACCCAGTACTTC	CASSSEVVETQYF
TRBD2	TRBV5-3	TRBJ2-3	-	TGTGCCAGAAGCTTGGGACTAGCGGGAGTATTGGATACGCAGTATTTT	CARSLGLAGVLDTQYF
-	TRBV5-6	TRBJ2-3	-	TGTGCCAGCAAAGTAGGGTTGGGGAGTGTGGATACGCAGTATTTT	CASKVGLGSVDTQYF
-	TRBV30	TRBJ1-5	-	TGTGCCTGGAGTAACGGGGTCAATCAGCCCCAGCATTTT	CAWSNGVNQPQHF
-	TRBV19	TRBJ1-4	-	TGTGCCAGTAGTGGCTTAGATGGAGAACTGTTTTTT	CASSGLDGELFF
-	TRBV18	TRBJ1-4	-	TGTGCCAGCTCTTTTGAGGGGGTTGGTGAAAAACTGTTTTTT	CASSFEGVGEKLFF
-	TRBV19	TRBJ2-1	-	TGTGCCAGTAGTCTTACGGGAACCTACAATGAGCAGTTCTTC	CASSLTGTYNEQFF
TRBD2	TRBV6-5	TRBJ2-3	-	TGTGCCAGCAACGCGGGGGGCACAGATACGCAGTATTTT	CASNAGGTDTQYF
TRBD1	TRBV19	TRBJ2-1	-	TGTGCCAGTAGAACCGGACAGGGGGCATATGAGCAGTTCTTC	CASRTGQGAYEQFF
TRBD1	TRBV5-8	TRBJ1-6	-	TGTGCCAGCAGCTTCAGAACAGGGGGCGAATCACCCCTCCACTTT	CASSFRTGGESPLHF
TRBD2	TRBV2	TRBJ2-7	-	TGTGCCAGCAGTCTCGGGACTAGCGGAACCTACGAGCAGTACTTC	CASSLGTSGTYEQYF
-	TRBV5-5	TRBJ1-4	once	TGTGCCAGCAGTCCCCTTGGTAGTGAAAAACTGTTTTTT	CASSPLGSEKLFF
-	TRBV4-1	TRBJ2-6	-	TGCGCCAGCAGACGGGATCTGGGGGGTGGGGCCAACGTCCTGACTTTC	CASRRDLGGGANVLTF
-	TRBV18	TRBJ1-5	once	TGTGCCAGCTCCGGGGTCAACAATCAGCCCCAGCATTTT	CASSGVNNQPQHF
TRBD2	TRBV6-6	TRBJ2-2	-	TGTGCCAGCAGTCCACCGGGGGGAGGTAGGGGTAGATGGACCGGGGAGCTGTTTTTT	CASSPPGGGRGRWTGELFF
-	TRBV28	TRBJ2-3	-	TGTGCCAGCAGTCAGACAGATACGCAGTATTTT	CASSQTDTQYF
-	TRBV6-6	TRBJ2-5	-	TGTGCCAGCCGTACAGGAGTCCAAGAGACCCAGTACTTC	CASRTGVQETQYF
-	TRBV5-1	TRBJ1-1	-	TGCGCCAGCAGCAGCTTCGACAGGTCGAACACTGAAGCTTTCTTT	CASSSFDRSNTEAFF
TRBD1	TRBV2	TRBJ1-1	-	TGTGCCAGCAGGGTTGAGGGGGCCTTAGCTGGAACTGAAGCTTTCTTT	CASRVEGALAGTEAFF
-	TRBV6-5	TRBJ1-4	-	TGTGCCAGCACTTTAAACAGACGGAATACAGAAAAACTGTTTTTT	CASTLNRRNTEKLFF
-	TRBV15	TRBJ1-2	-	TGTGCCACCAGCAGAGATCTCGACAGCACGAGGGGCTACACCTTC	CATSRDLDSTRGYTF
-	TRBV29-1	TRBJ2-2	-	TGCAGCGCCAACCCCGGGGGAGGTGCCGGGGAGCTGTTTTTT	CSANPGGGAGELFF
TRBD1	TRBV6-5	TRBJ2-5	-	TGTGCCAGCAGCCGGACAGGTCAAGAGACCCAGTACTTC	CASSRTGQETQYF
TRBD1	TRBV12-3/TRBV12-4	TRBJ2-7	-	TGTGCCAGCAAGGGACAGGGAGGGTACGAGCAGTACTTC	CASKGQGGYEQYF
-	TRBV7-2	TRBJ1-3	-	TGTGCCAGCAGCCATGACTGGCTCTCTGGAAACACCATATATTTT	CASSHDWLSGNTIYF
TRBD1	TRBV10-3	TRBJ2-5	-	TGTGCCATCAGTGTGGCAGGGGGCAAGGAGACCCAGTACTTC	CAISVAGGKETQYF
-	TRBV7-6	TRBJ2-2	-	TGTGCCAGCAGCCCCCGTCCGGGGGCGAACACCGGGGAGCTGTTTTTT	CASSPRPGANTGELFF
TRBD1	TRBV7-2	TRBJ2-3	-	TGTGCCAGCAGCTTCAACAGGGGAGATACGCAGTATTTT	CASSFNRGDTQYF
-	TRBV7-2	TRBJ1-5	-	TGTGCCAGCAGCTTAGGTTCCAGGGCAAGCAATCAGCCCCAGCATTTT	CASSLGSRASNQPQHF
TRBD1	TRBV28	TRBJ1-1	-	TGTGCCAGCAGTCCAAAGGGACAGGGCGCTTTCTTT	CASSPKGQGAFF
-	TRBV10-3	TRBJ1-5	-	TGTGCCATCAGTGTGTCCCCTAATCAGCCCCAGCATTTT	CAISVSPNQPQHF